The rows below give T cell receptor beta chains drawn from one sample of a study of blood T cells in healthy people across ages. Using its own MiXCR run on the 5' RACE reads, TCRdb lists one record per CDR3 protein. The sample lists approximately 600,000 distinct CDR3 sequences; 58% were seen once. Sequencing input: blood. The receptors were gathered from a man in his 60s in good health. Both conserved end residues are part of each CDR3. The D gene is left open where the match is weak. Clone size is not always given. Where it is, it says once, few, many or a class for expanded clones.

CDR3 DNA,CDR3 protein,D gene,V gene,J gene,clone size
TGTGCCAGCAGTGAAGGTGGGGCAGCGGGTGGCCACACCTTC,CASSEGGAAGGHTF,NA,TRBV6-1,TRBJ1-2,NA
TGCAGTGCTATGGAGGGGAGCTCCTACGAGCAGTACTTC,CSAMEGSSYEQYF,NA,TRBV20-1,TRBJ2-7,NA
TGTGCCAGCAGTTACGGCGGTAACCCCTACGAGCAGTACTTC,CASSYGGNPYEQYF,NA,TRBV6-2/TRBV6-3,TRBJ2-7,few
TGTGCCAGCAGTCAGGGTGGGGGGACGTCCGGGGAGCTGTTTTTT,CASSQGGGTSGELFF,NA,TRBV12-3/TRBV12-4,TRBJ2-2,NA
TGTGCCAGCAGCGCAGGAGGGAGGGAGTCCTACGAGCAGTACTTC,CASSAGGRESYEQYF,TRBD2,TRBV9,TRBJ2-7,NA
TGCGCCAGCAGTTTAAGGGACAGTTCCATGAACACTGAAGCTTTCTTT,CASSLRDSSMNTEAFF,TRBD1,TRBV5-1,TRBJ1-1,few
TGTGCCAGCAGCGTAACAGGAGAGCTAGCCAAAAACATTCAGTACTTC,CASSVTGELAKNIQYF,NA,TRBV7-4,TRBJ2-4,NA
TGTGCCAGCAGCTTGGCATCGGTACGGGGGGGCCGGAATGAGCAGTTCTTC,CASSLASVRGGRNEQFF,TRBD2,TRBV5-6,TRBJ2-1,NA
TGTGCCAGCAGTTTTTCTAGCGGAACCACAGATACGCAGTATTTT,CASSFSSGTTDTQYF,TRBD2,TRBV12-3/TRBV12-4,TRBJ2-3,NA
TGCAGTGCTAGTTATCTAGCGGGGGGGTACAATGAGCAGTTCTTC,CSASYLAGGYNEQFF,TRBD2,TRBV20-1,TRBJ2-1,NA
TGTGCCAGCTCCGGGACAGGGAGAGAGACCCAGTACTTC,CASSGTGRETQYF,TRBD1,TRBV18,TRBJ2-5,many
TGTGCCAGCTCACCAAGGACAGTAAACAATGAGCAGTTCTTC,CASSPRTVNNEQFF,NA,TRBV18,TRBJ2-1,NA
TGCGCCAGCAGCTTGGGCAGCGTGGACAATCAGCCCCAGCATTTT,CASSLGSVDNQPQHF,NA,TRBV5-1,TRBJ1-5,NA
TGCGCCAGCAGCTTGCGTGGGGACGGAGTGAACACTGAAGCTTTCTTT,CASSLRGDGVNTEAFF,NA,TRBV5-1,TRBJ1-1,NA
TGTGCCAGCAGTGACCCAGCGGGAATCACAGATACGCAGTATTTT,CASSDPAGITDTQYF,TRBD2,TRBV25-1,TRBJ2-3,NA
TGCGCCAGCAGCTTAGGAACGACTAGCGGGGGGGCCACAGATACGCAGTATTTT,CASSLGTTSGGATDTQYF,TRBD2,TRBV5-1,TRBJ2-3,NA
TGCGCCAGCAGCCCTCCGGGGTCGACTATATACAATGAGCAGTACTTC,CASSPPGSTIYNEQYF,NA,TRBV5-1,TRBJ2-5,NA
TGTGCCAGCAGTTTAGGATTGGGTCCCCGCGGAGAGACCCAGTACTTC,CASSLGLGPRGETQYF,NA,TRBV12-3/TRBV12-4,TRBJ2-5,few
TGTGCCAGCAGCCCCCGACAGGGTGACATTCAGTACTTC,CASSPRQGDIQYF,TRBD1,TRBV7-2,TRBJ2-4,NA
TGTGCCAGCAGCTTCTCGGGACAGCTATATGGCTACACCTTC,CASSFSGQLYGYTF,TRBD1,TRBV7-2,TRBJ1-2,NA
TGTGCCAGCACTGTGGGACAGGAGCCTACTCGGTACTTC,CASTVGQEPTRYF,TRBD1,TRBV28,TRBJ2-5,many
TGTGCCAGCAGCCCCCCAGGGAACTATGGCTACACCTTC,CASSPPGNYGYTF,NA,TRBV18,TRBJ1-2,few
TGTGCCAGCAGCTTGGCGCAGGGACGAAGCGGCTACACCTTC,CASSLAQGRSGYTF,NA,TRBV7-9,TRBJ1-2,once
TGCGCCAGCAGCTTGGACCGCGCAACCTACGAGCAGTACTTC,CASSLDRATYEQYF,NA,TRBV5-1,TRBJ2-7,few
TGCGCCAGCAGCCAAACAGGGGCTTGGACTAGCGGGGGATACAATGAGCAGTTCTTC,CASSQTGAWTSGGYNEQFF,TRBD2,TRBV4-1,TRBJ2-1,NA
TGTGCCAGCAGTTACCCCACAGCTAACTATGGCTACACCTTC,CASSYPTANYGYTF,NA,TRBV6-6,TRBJ1-2,NA
TGTGCCAGCAGCCAGCTTAGAGGGCCTAGCAATGAGCAGTTCTTC,CASSQLRGPSNEQFF,NA,TRBV4-2,TRBJ2-1,NA
TGCAGCGTCCACCGTGGACAGAAACAGTATGGCTACACCTTC,CSVHRGQKQYGYTF,NA,TRBV29-1,TRBJ1-2,NA
TGTGCCAGCAGTGAAAAGTTAGATTCCGAGCAGTACTTC,CASSEKLDSEQYF,NA,TRBV6-1,TRBJ2-7,NA
TGTGCCAGCAGCCAAGATCCAACCGCACTGGACAGGTTTTGGGAGACCCAGTACTTC,CASSQDPTALDRFWETQYF,TRBD1,TRBV14,TRBJ2-5,NA
TGTGCCAGCAGGGCCGGGACAGGGGGGGGTACGCAGTATTTT,CASRAGTGGGTQYF,TRBD1,TRBV12-3/TRBV12-4,TRBJ2-3,NA
TGTGCCAGCAGCCAGGGACTAGCGGGACCCTCCCACGAGCAGTACTTC,CASSQGLAGPSHEQYF,TRBD2,TRBV12-3/TRBV12-4,TRBJ2-7,few
TGTGCCACCAGCAGAGAACGGGACGGCTACAATGAGCAGTACTTC,CATSRERDGYNEQYF,NA,TRBV15,TRBJ2-7,NA
TGTGCCATCAGTCGACAGGGAAGCGACTATGGCTACACCTTC,CAISRQGSDYGYTF,TRBD1,TRBV10-3,TRBJ1-2,NA
TGCGCCAGCAGCTTGGAGGGACAGGGTTACGAGCAGTACTTC,CASSLEGQGYEQYF,TRBD1,TRBV5-1,TRBJ2-7,few
TGTGCCAGCAGCTTGTCCTCCCCTACGCAGTATTTT,CASSLSSPTQYF,NA,TRBV5-6,TRBJ2-3,NA
TGTGCCATCGGGGAGGGGCGAGGCACAGATACGCAGTATTTT,CAIGEGRGTDTQYF,TRBD2,TRBV10-3,TRBJ2-3,NA
TGTGCCAGCAGCTCCCCGGGGAGGTACCAAGAGACCCAGTACTTC,CASSSPGRYQETQYF,NA,TRBV9,TRBJ2-5,NA
TGTGCCAGCAGTATCGGGACAGGAAGATACGAGCAGTACTTC,CASSIGTGRYEQYF,TRBD1,TRBV2,TRBJ2-7,NA
TGCGCCAGCAGCGCAGACGGACTCTACGAGCAGTACTTC,CASSADGLYEQYF,NA,TRBV5-1,TRBJ2-7,NA
TGTGCCAGCAGCGTCGTCGGGGCGCAGTATTTT,CASSVVGAQYF,NA,TRBV7-9,TRBJ2-3,NA
TGCGCCAGCAGCGGGACAGGGGACTCCTACGAGCAGTACTTC,CASSGTGDSYEQYF,TRBD1,TRBV5-1,TRBJ2-7,NA
TGTGCCACCACCACACAGGGGAGCAATGAGCAGTACTTC,CATTTQGSNEQYF,TRBD1,TRBV15,TRBJ2-7,NA
TGCGCCAGCAGCCCCAGGGACAGGGGGTCTGATGAGCAGTTCTTC,CASSPRDRGSDEQFF,TRBD1,TRBV5-1,TRBJ2-1,once
TGCAGCGTTGAAGAAGTATTTGGCCAGTACTTC,CSVEEVFGQYF,NA,TRBV29-1,TRBJ2-5,NA
TGCGCCAGCAGCTTTCAGGGGACTAGCACAGATACGCAGTATTTT,CASSFQGTSTDTQYF,NA,TRBV5-1,TRBJ2-3,few